This is a list of T cell receptor beta chains from one sample in a study of blood T cell repertoires in COVID-19. The protocol was immunoSEQ multiplex PCR, while the TCRdb copy is restricted to in-frame clones and leaves out a portion. The sample lists about 230,000 clones; over 75% were seen once. The sample taken for sequencing was peripheral blood. The receptor source for this set is a man between 45 and 60 years old with COVID-19, enrolled during active disease. Both conserved end residues are part of each CDR3. Fields, in order: J gene, D gene, clone size, V gene, CDR3 DNA, CDR3 protein. A D gene is named only where the DNA matches it firmly. The size field is filled for only some rows; it gives once, few, many or a size class.

>TRBJ2-7|-|-|TRBV14
TGTGCCAGCAGCCCCAAGATGGCCCCGGGCGAGCAGTACTTC
CASSPKMAPGEQYF
>TRBJ1-3|TRBD1|-|TRBV29-1
TGCAGCTGTGGACAGGGAGGAGCTGGAAACACCATATATTTT
CSCGQGGAGNTIYF
>TRBJ2-7|TRBD1|-|TRBV5-4
TGTGCCAGCAGCAGGACAGGGGTAGTTTCCTACGAGCAGTACTTC
CASSRTGVVSYEQYF
>TRBJ2-2|-|-|TRBV4-2
TGTGCCAGCAGCCAAGAGGGGCGGGCAGGGGCGAACACCGGGGAGCTGTTTTTT
CASSQEGRAGANTGELFF
>TRBJ2-6|-|few|TRBV19
TGTGCCAGTAAAACCTACTCTGGGGCCAACGTCCTGACTTTC
CASKTYSGANVLTF
>TRBJ2-7|TRBD2|-|TRBV30
TGTGCCTGGAGTTTCGGACTAGCGGGGGGCGAGCAGTACTTC
CAWSFGLAGGEQYF
>TRBJ2-6|-|-|TRBV4-3
TGCGCCAGCAGCAACAGAGGGGGCTCTGGGGCCAACGTCCTGACTTTC
CASSNRGGSGANVLTF
>TRBJ2-7|-|-|TRBV5-5
TGTGCCAGCAGCTTGGAACAGGTTGGGTACTACGAGCAGTACTTC
CASSLEQVGYYEQYF
>TRBJ1-1|-|-|TRBV12-3/TRBV12-4
TGTGCCAGCACCCCCGGGGGAAACACTGAAGCTTTCTTT
CASTPGGNTEAFF
>TRBJ2-3|TRBD2|-|TRBV24-1
TGTGCCACCAGTGGTTCTAGCGGGAGTGGCACAGATACGCAGTATTTT
CATSGSSGSGTDTQYF
>TRBJ1-1|-|-|TRBV9
TGTGCCAGCAGCGCGGCGGTGAACACTGAAGCTTTCTTT
CASSAAVNTEAFF
>TRBJ1-2|-|-|TRBV2
TGTGCCAGCAGTGTTAACAGGAACTATGGCTACACCTTC
CASSVNRNYGYTF
>TRBJ2-2|-|-|TRBV9
TGTGCCAGCATGGCGGGCCTGAACACCGGGGAGCTGTTTTTT
CASMAGLNTGELFF
>TRBJ1-2|TRBD1|-|TRBV10-3
TGTGCCATTAAACAGGGGGCGGGCAATGGCTACACCTTC
CAIKQGAGNGYTF
>TRBJ2-3|-|-|TRBV19
TGTGCCAGTAGTATGGCTAGCACAGATACGCAGTATTTT
CASSMASTDTQYF
>TRBJ2-3|-|-|TRBV19
TGTGCCAGTAGTCGGACTCCATATTTAACAGATACGCAGTATTTT
CASSRTPYLTDTQYF
>TRBJ2-1|TRBD2|-|TRBV29-1
TGCAGCGTTAGACTAGCGGGAGCCTCCTACAATGAGCAGTTCTTC
CSVRLAGASYNEQFF
>TRBJ2-7|-|-|TRBV19
TGTGCCAGTAGTACCCCCCGGGGACTGCCTGCCTACGAGCAGTACTTC
CASSTPRGLPAYEQYF
>TRBJ2-2|TRBD1|-|TRBV7-6
TGTGCCAGCAGCAAACAGGGGGCGAACACCGGGGAGCTGTTTTTT
CASSKQGANTGELFF
>TRBJ1-6|TRBD1|-|TRBV11-2
TGTGCCAGCAGCACCTTCGGGACAGAAAATTCACCCCTCCACTTT
CASSTFGTENSPLHF
>TRBJ1-4|TRBD1|-|TRBV6-5
TGTGCCAGCAGCTTGACAGGGACAATTGGCGAAAAACTGTTTTTT
CASSLTGTIGEKLFF
>TRBJ2-1|-|-|TRBV5-8
TGTGCCAGCAGACCGCAGGGTCGCGATGAGCAGTTCTTC
CASRPQGRDEQFF
>TRBJ1-6|TRBD1|few|TRBV7-2
TGTGCCAGCAGCTTAGCCGGACAGGGGTCGAATTCACCCCTCCACTTT
CASSLAGQGSNSPLHF
>TRBJ2-2|-|-|TRBV7-2
TGTGCCAGCAGCCCCAACGTGGGAGTCCGCACCGGGGAGCTGTTTTTT
CASSPNVGVRTGELFF
>TRBJ2-7|-|-|TRBV4-1
TGCGCCAGCAGCCAGGCGGGAAATACGGAGCAGTACTTC
CASSQAGNTEQYF
>TRBJ2-7|-|-|TRBV29-1
TGCAGCGCCGAAGATAGGGACACCTACGAGCAGTACTTC
CSAEDRDTYEQYF
>TRBJ2-5|-|-|TRBV11-1
TGTGCCAGCAGCTCCCGGGGGAGCGGTGGAGAGACCCAGTACTTC
CASSSRGSGGETQYF
>TRBJ1-2|TRBD1|-|TRBV5-6
TGTGCCAGCACCCTCCCGGGGACAGGGATCTATGGCTACACCTTC
CASTLPGTGIYGYTF
>TRBJ2-7|-|-|TRBV6-2/TRBV6-3
TGTGCCCACAGCCGACCGGAGGGGCCCAGCTACGAGCAGTACTTC
CAHSRPEGPSYEQYF
>TRBJ1-2|-|-|TRBV6-5
TGTGCCAGCAAGGAGGGGTCTAACTATGGCTACACCTTC
CASKEGSNYGYTF
>TRBJ1-1|TRBD1|-|TRBV6-2/TRBV6-3
TGTGCCAGCAGGCCTACAGGGGGGTACACTGAAGCTTTCTTT
CASRPTGGYTEAFF
>TRBJ1-4|-|-|TRBV4-2
TGTGCCAGCAGCCAAGATCTTCGGAGTAGCGCAGAAAAACTGTTTTTT
CASSQDLRSSAEKLFF
>TRBJ1-5|TRBD1|-|TRBV19
TGTGCCAGTAGTATAGTGACAGGGGGCCATCAGCCCCAGCATTTT
CASSIVTGGHQPQHF
>TRBJ1-4|-|-|TRBV5-1
TGCGCCAGCAGCTTGGGTCAGGCAAATGAAAAACTGTTTTTT
CASSLGQANEKLFF
>TRBJ1-2|TRBD1|-|TRBV11-2
TGTGCCAGCAGCTTGCAGGGGGCGAACTATGGCTACACCTTC
CASSLQGANYGYTF
>TRBJ2-5|TRBD1|-|TRBV19
TGTGCCAGTAGTATGGGACAGTCTAGGGGGGAGACCCAGTACTTC
CASSMGQSRGETQYF
>TRBJ2-3|-|-|TRBV7-3
TGTGCCAGCAGCCTCATATCAGGGAATTCCGCAGATACGCAGTATTTT
CASSLISGNSADTQYF
>TRBJ2-7|TRBD1|-|TRBV12-3/TRBV12-4
TGTGCCAGCAGGGGACAGGGGCGATACGAGCAGTACTTC
CASRGQGRYEQYF
>TRBJ2-1|TRBD2|-|TRBV24-1
TGTGCCACCAGTGATGAGGGGACTAGCGGGAGGGATGAGCAGTTCTTC
CATSDEGTSGRDEQFF
>TRBJ2-1|TRBD1|-|TRBV6-5
TGTGCCAGCAGTTACCTGACAGGGGGCGGGTACAATGAGCAGTTCTTC
CASSYLTGGGYNEQFF
>TRBJ1-1|-|-|TRBV6-6
TGTGCCAGCAGCCCTCCGGGACAAATGAACACTGAAGCTTTCTTT
CASSPPGQMNTEAFF
>TRBJ1-3|-|-|TRBV5-1
TGCGCCAGCAGCTTGGGCCGGGGGGGAAGCTCTGGAAACACCATATATTTT
CASSLGRGGSSGNTIYF
>TRBJ2-2|TRBD1|-|TRBV9
TGTGCCAGCAGCTCCGGACAGGGGGCTGTCGGGGAGCTGTTTTTT
CASSSGQGAVGELFF
>TRBJ2-5|TRBD1|once|TRBV2
TGTGCCAGCAGTTACGGGACAGGGGGCCGGGAGACCCAGTACTTC
CASSYGTGGRETQYF
>TRBJ2-7|TRBD2|once|TRBV27
TGTGCCAGCAGATCTAGCGGGAGATACGAGCAGTACTTC
CASRSSGRYEQYF
>TRBJ2-7|TRBD1|-|TRBV27
TGTGCCAGCTGGTCCCGGGACAGATCCTACGAGCAGTACTTC
CASWSRDRSYEQYF
>TRBJ2-4|-|-|TRBV27
TGTGCCAGCAGTTTAAATCCTAGATTTGACATTCAGTACTTC
CASSLNPRFDIQYF
>TRBJ2-5|TRBD1|-|TRBV5-4
TGTGCCAGCAGCTTGGCAGACAGGGTTATGGGAGAGACCCAGTACTTC
CASSLADRVMGETQYF
>TRBJ2-1|TRBD1|-|TRBV5-1
TGCGCCAGCAGCTTGGCCCCCGTCGGACAGGGCCACAATGAGCAGTTCTTC
CASSLAPVGQGHNEQFF
>TRBJ1-5|TRBD1|few|TRBV6-6
TGTGCCAGCAGTCGACCTAAGCAGGGGGTTGGCAATCAGCCCCAGCATTTT
CASSRPKQGVGNQPQHF
>TRBJ2-7|TRBD1|-|TRBV19
TGTGCCAGTAGTGTCGACAGGGGGCTTTCCTACGAGCAGTACTTC
CASSVDRGLSYEQYF
>TRBJ1-2|-|-|TRBV6-2/TRBV6-3
TGTGCCAGCAGTTACTCGATACAGGGCTATGGCTACACCTTC
CASSYSIQGYGYTF
>TRBJ2-1|TRBD1|-|TRBV7-9
TGTGCCAGCAGCAAGGACAGGGGACCCCCTCTCTACAATGAGCAGTTCTTC
CASSKDRGPPLYNEQFF